A selection of T cell receptor beta chains follows, all from one sample in a study of cytotoxic CD8 clonotypes in ibrutinib-treated CLL. Assay used: immunoSEQ multiplex PCR; TCRdb lists only in-frame clones, some missing. The table shows 130,000 or so clones, with roughly 77% occurring only once. This sample comprised PBMCs, obtained after 12 months of ibrutinib treatment. The receptors stem from a human donor with chronic lymphocytic leukemia. CDR3s include the opening cysteine and the closing phenylalanine or tryptophan. A D gene is named only where the DNA matches it firmly. Size values are once, few and many counts, or a class for expanded clones, and some rows have none.

j_call	clone_size	v_call	d_call	cdr3_nt	cdr3_aa
TRBJ1-4	NA	TRBV27	NA	TGTGCCAGCAAGGCCCCTAATGAAAAACTGTTTTTT	CASKAPNEKLFF
TRBJ1-2	NA	TRBV18	NA	TGTGCCAGCTCACCACCCCGGGACACCACTAACTATGGCTACACCTTC	CASSPPRDTTNYGYTF
TRBJ1-4	once	TRBV18	NA	TGTGCCAGCTCACCGGGAGGCCTGGGAAGCAGGGGAGAAAAACTGTTTTTT	CASSPGGLGSRGEKLFF
TRBJ1-5	NA	TRBV27	TRBD1	TGTGCCAGCAGTTTGGGCGGACAGGGATCTCAGCCCCAGCATTTT	CASSLGGQGSQPQHF
TRBJ2-3	NA	TRBV7-8	NA	TGTGCCAGCATCGAGCGGCGGATTAGCACAGATACGCAGTATTTT	CASIERRISTDTQYF
TRBJ1-4	NA	TRBV2	TRBD1	TGTGCCAGCAGTAAACATGGACAGGGGGAGGAAAAACTGTTTTTT	CASSKHGQGEEKLFF
TRBJ2-5	NA	TRBV18	NA	TGTGCCAGCTCACCACCTGGGACATCGAGTGAGGAGACCCAGTACTTC	CASSPPGTSSEETQYF
TRBJ2-7	NA	TRBV9	TRBD1	TGTGCCAGCAGCGTAGAGGGCAGGGGGTATGGCGAGCAGTACTTC	CASSVEGRGYGEQYF
TRBJ2-2	few	TRBV7-9	NA	TGTGCCAGCAGCACCGGGCCGACGAACACCGGGGAGCTGTTTTTT	CASSTGPTNTGELFF
TRBJ1-2	NA	TRBV10-3	NA	TGTGCCATCAGTGAGTCGAGCGGGGGCTTCTATGGCTACACCTTC	CAISESSGGFYGYTF
TRBJ1-5	NA	TRBV28	NA	TGTGCCAGCAGTTTGGGACCTAATCAGCCCCAGCATTTT	CASSLGPNQPQHF
TRBJ1-3	NA	TRBV13	NA	TGTGCCAGCGGGATGAGGGGAAGAAACACCATATATTTT	CASGMRGRNTIYF
TRBJ2-7	NA	TRBV4-2	TRBD2	TGTGCCAGCAGCCAAGAAGCTAGCGGGACATTCTCCTACGAGCAGTACTTC	CASSQEASGTFSYEQYF
TRBJ1-6	NA	TRBV2	TRBD1	TGTGCCAGCAGTTGGGACAGGAGAGACGTCTCCTATAATTCACCCCTCCACTTT	CASSWDRRDVSYNSPLHF
TRBJ1-1	once	TRBV2	NA	TGTGACACATTTAAGGGGAGACAGAACACTGAAGCTTTCTTT	CDTFKGRQNTEAFF
TRBJ2-1	NA	TRBV6-1	TRBD2	TGTGCCAGCAGTATGATGACGGGAGGGATCAATGAGCAGTTCTTC	CASSMMTGGINEQFF
TRBJ2-3	NA	TRBV7-2	NA	TGTGCCAGCAGCTTAGCCCACGGGGGGCCATCAGATACGCAGTATTTT	CASSLAHGGPSDTQYF
TRBJ2-3	NA	TRBV10-3	TRBD2	TGTGCCGTCACTAGCGGTAGCACAGATACGCAGTATTTT	CAVTSGSTDTQYF
TRBJ2-1	NA	TRBV9	TRBD2	TGTGCCAGCAGCGTAGCGGGGACTAGTGGAAATGAGCAGTTCTTC	CASSVAGTSGNEQFF
TRBJ1-5	NA	TRBV19	NA	TGTGCCAGTAGAGGGGGGGGGCCCTTGGGCAATCAGCCCCAGCATTTT	CASRGGGPLGNQPQHF
TRBJ1-5	NA	TRBV18	NA	TGTGCCAGCTCACCACCCTCAGCTATCCGACAGCCCCAGCATTTT	CASSPPSAIRQPQHF
TRBJ2-7	NA	TRBV27	TRBD2	TGTGCCAGCAAAACTAGCGGGGGGCTCGAGCAGTACTTC	CASKTSGGLEQYF
TRBJ2-7	NA	TRBV7-2	NA	TGTGCCAGCAGCTTAGTGGCAGTCTACGAGCAGTACTTC	CASSLVAVYEQYF
TRBJ2-7	NA	TRBV7-9	NA	TGTGCCAGCAGCTTATCACCGGGACTTCTAACCTACGAGCAGTACTTC	CASSLSPGLLTYEQYF
TRBJ2-3	NA	TRBV5-6	TRBD1	TGTGCCAGCAGCTTAATCGGACAGGTGAGCACAGATACGCAGTATTTT	CASSLIGQVSTDTQYF
TRBJ2-5	NA	TRBV18	TRBD2	TGTGCCAGCTCACCAAGTAGGGGACTAACCTTCCAAGAGACCCAGTACTTC	CASSPSRGLTFQETQYF
TRBJ2-3	NA	TRBV9	NA	TGTGCCAGCAGCGTAGGGGGGGCCCTTTTCACAGATACGCAGTATTTT	CASSVGGALFTDTQYF
TRBJ1-2	NA	TRBV7-9	TRBD1	TGTGCCAGCAGCTCGAGACAGGGGGGGACTAACTATGGCTACACCTTC	CASSSRQGGTNYGYTF
TRBJ2-7	NA	TRBV7-2	NA	TGTGCCAGCAGCTTAGTCGAGGGGGTAACCTACGAGCAGTACTTC	CASSLVEGVTYEQYF
TRBJ1-5	NA	TRBV15	NA	TGTGCCACCAGCAGAGATCTAGGAAGCAATCAGCCCCAGCATTTT	CATSRDLGSNQPQHF
TRBJ2-5	NA	TRBV7-2	NA	TGTGCCAGCAGCTTAGTGGGCCAAGAGACCCAGTACTTC	CASSLVGQETQYF
TRBJ1-5	NA	TRBV19	NA	TGTGCCAGTACCTCAAGGGACACACAGCCCCAGCATTTT	CASTSRDTQPQHF
TRBJ2-3	NA	TRBV2	NA	TGTGCCAGCCCGAGTCTCCATACGCAGTATTTT	CASPSLHTQYF
TRBJ1-4	NA	TRBV5-1	NA	TGCGCCAGCAGCTTGGTAGGCACCTACGGAAAACTGTTTTTT	CASSLVGTYGKLFF
TRBJ1-2	NA	TRBV11-3	NA	TGTGCCAGCAGCTTAGGGCTCCGGGGCTACACCTTC	CASSLGLRGYTF
TRBJ1-1	NA	TRBV10-1	TRBD1	TGCGCCAGCACCGCCGGGACAGGGGACTCGAACACTGAAGCTTTCTTT	CASTAGTGDSNTEAFF
TRBJ2-3	NA	TRBV9	NA	TGTGCCAGCAGCAAAGATAGCGGTCCCCTTAGGGATACGCAGTATTTT	CASSKDSGPLRDTQYF
TRBJ1-2	NA	TRBV7-2	TRBD1	TGTGCCAGCAGAGGGGACAGGGTAGGGGGCTACACCTTC	CASRGDRVGGYTF
TRBJ2-3	NA	TRBV28	TRBD2	TGTGCCAGCAGTTCCCGGGGGGGGCTCGGCACAGATACGCAGTATTTT	CASSSRGGLGTDTQYF